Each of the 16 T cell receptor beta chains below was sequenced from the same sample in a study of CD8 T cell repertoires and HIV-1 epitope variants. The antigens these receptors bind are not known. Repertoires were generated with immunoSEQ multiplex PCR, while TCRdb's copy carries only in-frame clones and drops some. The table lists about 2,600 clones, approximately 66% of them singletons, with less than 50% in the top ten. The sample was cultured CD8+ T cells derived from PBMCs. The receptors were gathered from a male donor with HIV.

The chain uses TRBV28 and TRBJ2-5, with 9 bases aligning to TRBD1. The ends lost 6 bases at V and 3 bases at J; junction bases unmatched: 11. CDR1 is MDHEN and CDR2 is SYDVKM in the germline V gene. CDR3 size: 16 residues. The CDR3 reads CASRPTAGQGEETQYF. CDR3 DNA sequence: TGTGCCAGCAGACCAACGGCGGGACAGGGAGAAGAGACCCAGTACTTC. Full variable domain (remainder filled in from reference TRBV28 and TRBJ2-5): DVKVTQSSRYLVKRTGEKVFLECVQDMDHENMFWYRQDPGLGLRLIYFSYDVKMKEKGDIPEGYSVSREKKERFSLILESASTNQTSMYLCASRPTAGQGEETQYFGPGTRLLVL.

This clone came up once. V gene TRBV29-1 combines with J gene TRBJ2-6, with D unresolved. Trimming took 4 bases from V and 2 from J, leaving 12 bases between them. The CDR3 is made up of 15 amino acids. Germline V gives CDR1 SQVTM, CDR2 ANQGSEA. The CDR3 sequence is CSVVAGNAGANVLTF. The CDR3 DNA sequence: TGCAGCGTTGTAGCTGGGAACGCTGGGGCCAACGTCCTGACTTTC.

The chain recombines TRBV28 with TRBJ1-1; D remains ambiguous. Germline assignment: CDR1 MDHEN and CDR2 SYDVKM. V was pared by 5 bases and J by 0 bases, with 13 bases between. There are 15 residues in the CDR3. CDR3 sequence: CASSAQGWLNTEAFF. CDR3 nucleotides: TGTGCCAGCAGTGCCCAAGGATGGCTGAACACTGAAGCTTTCTTT.

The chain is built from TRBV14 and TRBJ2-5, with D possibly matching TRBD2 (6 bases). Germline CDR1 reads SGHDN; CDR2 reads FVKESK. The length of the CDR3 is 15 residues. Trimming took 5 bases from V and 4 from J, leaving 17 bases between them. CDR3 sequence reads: CASSSRRGKRETQYF. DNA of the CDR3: TGTGCCAGCAGCTCTCGCCGGGGGAAGAGAGAGACCCAGTACTTC.

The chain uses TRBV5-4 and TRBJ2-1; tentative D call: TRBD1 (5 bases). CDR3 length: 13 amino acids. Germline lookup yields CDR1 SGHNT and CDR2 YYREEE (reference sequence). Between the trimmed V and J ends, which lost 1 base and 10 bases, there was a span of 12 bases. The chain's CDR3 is CASSLSQGSEQFF. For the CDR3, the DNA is TGTGCCAGCAGCTTGTCGCAGGGCAGCGAGCAGTTCTTC.

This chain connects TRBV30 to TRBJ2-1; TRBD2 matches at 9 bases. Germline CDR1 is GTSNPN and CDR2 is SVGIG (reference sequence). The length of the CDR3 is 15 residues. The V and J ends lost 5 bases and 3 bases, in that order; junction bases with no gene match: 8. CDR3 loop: CAWGPAGGFYNEQFF. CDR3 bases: TGTGCCTGGGGTCCAGCGGGGGGCTTCTACAATGAGCAGTTCTTC.

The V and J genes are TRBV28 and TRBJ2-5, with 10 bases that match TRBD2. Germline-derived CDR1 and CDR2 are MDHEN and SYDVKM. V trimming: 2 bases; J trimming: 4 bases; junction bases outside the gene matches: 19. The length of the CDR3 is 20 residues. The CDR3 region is CASSLTASGGTATPPETQYF. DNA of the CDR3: TGTGCCAGCAGTTTAACCGCTAGCGGGGGCACAGCAACTCCCCCAGAGACCCAGTACTTC.

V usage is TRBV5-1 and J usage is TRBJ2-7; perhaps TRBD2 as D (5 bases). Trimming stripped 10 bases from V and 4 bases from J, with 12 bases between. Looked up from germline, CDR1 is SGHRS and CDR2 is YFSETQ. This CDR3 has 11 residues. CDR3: CASRGGYEQYF. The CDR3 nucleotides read TGCGCCTCCCGCGGCGGGTACGAGCAGTACTTC.

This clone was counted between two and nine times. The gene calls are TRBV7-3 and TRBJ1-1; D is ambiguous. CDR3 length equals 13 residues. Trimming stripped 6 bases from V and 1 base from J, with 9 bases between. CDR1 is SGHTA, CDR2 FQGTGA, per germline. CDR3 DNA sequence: TGTGCCAGCAGGGACTCAGGGAACACTGAAGCTTTCTTT. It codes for CASRDSGNTEAFF.

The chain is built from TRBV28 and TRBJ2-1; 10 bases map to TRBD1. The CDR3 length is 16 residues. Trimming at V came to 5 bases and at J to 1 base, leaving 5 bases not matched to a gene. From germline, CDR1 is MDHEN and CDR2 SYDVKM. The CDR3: CASSTWDRGSYNEQFF. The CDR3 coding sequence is TGTGCCAGCAGTACCTGGGACAGGGGATCCTACAATGAGCAGTTCTTC.

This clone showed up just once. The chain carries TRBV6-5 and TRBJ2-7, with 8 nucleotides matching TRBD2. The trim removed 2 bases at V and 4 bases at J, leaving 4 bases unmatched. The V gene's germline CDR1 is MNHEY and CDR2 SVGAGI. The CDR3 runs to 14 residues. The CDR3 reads CASSYGAGVYEQYF. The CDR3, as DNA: TGTGCCAGCAGTTACGGAGCGGGGGTTTACGAGCAGTACTTC.

CDR3 sequence: CASSFLTPQETQYF. The CDR3 nucleotides read TGTGCCAGCAGCTTCCTAACACCTCAAGAGACCCAGTACTTC. This chain joins TRBV5-4 and TRBJ2-5, with D uncertain. The germline V gene encodes CDR1 SGHNT and CDR2 YYREEE (reference sequence). This CDR3 comprises 14 residues. Deletions cut 2 bases from V and 2 bases from J, with 10 bases between.

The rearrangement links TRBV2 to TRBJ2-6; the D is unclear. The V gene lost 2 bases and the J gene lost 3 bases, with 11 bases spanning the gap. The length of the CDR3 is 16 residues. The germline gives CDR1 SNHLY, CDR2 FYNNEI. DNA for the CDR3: TGTGCCAGCAGTGAAATCATGGTCGGTGGGGCCAACGTCCTGACTTTC. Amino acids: CASSEIMVGGANVLTF. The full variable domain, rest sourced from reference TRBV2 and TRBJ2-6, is EPEVTQTPSHQVTQMGQEVILRCVPISNHLYFYWYRQILGQKVEFLVSFYNNEISEKSEIFDDQFSVERPDGSNFTLKIRSTKLEDSAMYFCASSEIMVGGANVLTFGAGSRLTVL.

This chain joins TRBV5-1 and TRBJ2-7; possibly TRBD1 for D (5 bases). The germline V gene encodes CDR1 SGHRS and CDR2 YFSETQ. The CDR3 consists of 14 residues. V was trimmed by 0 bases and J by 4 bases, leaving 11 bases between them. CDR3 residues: CASSLEGMEYEQYF. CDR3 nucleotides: TGCGCCAGCAGCTTGGAGGGGATGGAATACGAGCAGTACTTC.

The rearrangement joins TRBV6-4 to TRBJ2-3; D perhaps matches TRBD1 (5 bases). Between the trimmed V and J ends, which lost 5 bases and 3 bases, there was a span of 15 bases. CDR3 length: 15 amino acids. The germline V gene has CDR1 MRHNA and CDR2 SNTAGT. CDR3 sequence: CASSRQTSRTDTQYF. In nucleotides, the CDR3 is TGTGCCAGCAGTAGACAGACCTCTAGGACAGATACGCAGTATTTT.

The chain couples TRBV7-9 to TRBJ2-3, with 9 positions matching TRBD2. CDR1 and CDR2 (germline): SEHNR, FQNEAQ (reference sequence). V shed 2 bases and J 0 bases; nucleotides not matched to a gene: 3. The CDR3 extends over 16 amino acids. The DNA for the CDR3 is TGTGCCAGCAGCTTATCTAGCGGGGCTAGCACAGATACGCAGTATTTT. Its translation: CASSLSSGASTDTQYF.